Listed below are T cell receptor beta chains from one sample, sequenced in a study of regulatory T cells in long-lasting Graves disease. Using its own MiXCR run on the multiplex PCR reads, TCRdb lists one record per CDR3 protein. The sample lists 350,000 to 550,000 distinct CDR3 sequences, more than 12% occurring once. This same sample was also part of a study on T cells in Graves' hyperthyroidism and ophthalmopathy.

The sequencing here drew on peripheral blood mononuclear cells (PBMCs), taken at new diagnosis, from a patient treated with antithyroid drugs. These receptors all come from a woman in her thirties with Graves disease. CDR3s leave out the opening cysteine and the closing phenylalanine or tryptophan. The order of the fields is clone size, V gene, D gene, J gene, CDR3 length, CDR3 protein. The D gene is left open where the match is weak. Expanded clones get a size class; other rows say once, few or many, or leave the size out.

abundance: many
v_gene: TRBV3-1
d_gene: TRBD2
j_gene: TRBJ2-7
len: 13
CDR3aa: ASSQDWAGGLEQY

abundance: few
v_gene: TRBV29-1
d_gene: .
j_gene: TRBJ1-1
len: 10
CDR3aa: SHHTGNPEAF

abundance: .
v_gene: TRBV7-9
d_gene: TRBD1
j_gene: TRBJ2-7
len: 13
CDR3aa: ASSLGDRGSYEQY

abundance: many
v_gene: TRBV2
d_gene: TRBD1
j_gene: TRBJ2-1
len: 16
CDR3aa: ASSEEGGARDRGIKQF

abundance: few
v_gene: TRBV29-1
d_gene: .
j_gene: TRBJ1-1
len: 10
CDR3aa: SVEDRGVEAF

abundance: few
v_gene: TRBV29-1
d_gene: .
j_gene: TRBJ1-2
len: 11
CDR3aa: SVGDGPNYGYT

abundance: many
v_gene: TRBV10-1
d_gene: TRBD1
j_gene: TRBJ2-7
len: 11
CDR3aa: ASARDRGYEQY

abundance: many
v_gene: TRBV3-1
d_gene: .
j_gene: TRBJ1-2
len: 10
CDR3aa: ASSLAEVGYT

abundance: many
v_gene: TRBV30
d_gene: .
j_gene: TRBJ1-1
len: 9
CDR3aa: AWIPGAEAF

abundance: many
v_gene: TRBV5-4
d_gene: .
j_gene: TRBJ2-1
len: 12
CDR3aa: ASSKGLTLGEQF

abundance: once
v_gene: TRBV19
d_gene: TRBD1
j_gene: TRBJ2-7
len: 13
CDR3aa: ASSIVTGGSYEQY

abundance: many
v_gene: TRBV20-1
d_gene: .
j_gene: TRBJ2-3
len: 14
CDR3aa: SASPVAGSGGDTQY

abundance: .
v_gene: TRBV24-1
d_gene: .
j_gene: TRBJ2-2
len: 13
CDR3aa: ATSESGLGTGELF

abundance: many
v_gene: TRBV7-2
d_gene: .
j_gene: TRBJ2-7
len: 10
CDR3aa: ASSPITYEQY

abundance: many
v_gene: TRBV27
d_gene: .
j_gene: TRBJ1-1
len: 14
CDR3aa: ASSSLLTASNTEAF

abundance: .
v_gene: TRBV12-3/TRBV12-4
d_gene: TRBD1
j_gene: TRBJ1-4
len: 13
CDR3aa: ASSTSDRGGEKLF

abundance: many
v_gene: TRBV3-1
d_gene: TRBD1
j_gene: TRBJ2-7
len: 13
CDR3aa: ASSQAAAGGDEQY

abundance: many
v_gene: TRBV5-1
d_gene: .
j_gene: TRBJ2-5
len: 13
CDR3aa: ASSLSQIRMETQY

abundance: .
v_gene: TRBV19
d_gene: TRBD1
j_gene: TRBJ1-5
len: 15
CDR3aa: ASKFRQGQGGNQPQH

abundance: .
v_gene: TRBV12-5
d_gene: .
j_gene: TRBJ2-3
len: 14
CDR3aa: ASGLFLVKSTDTQY

abundance: many
v_gene: TRBV27
d_gene: TRBD2
j_gene: TRBJ2-7
len: 12
CDR3aa: ASSWGTTSYEQY

abundance: few
v_gene: TRBV27
d_gene: .
j_gene: TRBJ1-1
len: 9
CDR3aa: ATQRNTEAF

abundance: many
v_gene: TRBV24-1
d_gene: .
j_gene: TRBJ2-1
len: 12
CDR3aa: ATSALTSYNEQF

abundance: .
v_gene: TRBV30
d_gene: .
j_gene: TRBJ2-3
len: 15
CDR3aa: AWSPRGEGLSTDTQY

abundance: many
v_gene: TRBV28
d_gene: .
j_gene: TRBJ2-7
len: 13
CDR3aa: ASSFEGRSPYEQY

abundance: many
v_gene: TRBV5-5
d_gene: TRBD2
j_gene: TRBJ2-7
len: 13
CDR3aa: ASSLASGRSYEQY

abundance: few
v_gene: TRBV7-9
d_gene: .
j_gene: TRBJ1-4
len: 15
CDR3aa: ASSLGRESATNEKLF

abundance: .
v_gene: TRBV3-1
d_gene: .
j_gene: TRBJ1-2
len: 11
CDR3aa: ASSQRRNYGYT

abundance: few
v_gene: TRBV24-1
d_gene: TRBD2
j_gene: TRBJ2-1
len: 15
CDR3aa: ATPRSGRISAYNEQF

abundance: .
v_gene: TRBV5-4
d_gene: .
j_gene: TRBJ2-3
len: 14
CDR3aa: ASSPRTATSTDTQY

abundance: few
v_gene: TRBV30
d_gene: .
j_gene: TRBJ1-5
len: 12
CDR3aa: AWSVGLEGQPQH

abundance: many
v_gene: TRBV20-1
d_gene: .
j_gene: TRBJ1-5
len: 10
CDR3aa: SQGRGNQPQH

abundance: many
v_gene: TRBV11-1
d_gene: .
j_gene: TRBJ2-7
len: 13
CDR3aa: ASSTRTTRSGEQY

abundance: many
v_gene: TRBV28
d_gene: TRBD2
j_gene: TRBJ2-7
len: 13
CDR3aa: ASSTGLAEYYEQY

abundance: many
v_gene: TRBV28
d_gene: TRBD1
j_gene: TRBJ1-2
len: 15
CDR3aa: ASSFQTRDRVGYGYT

abundance: few
v_gene: TRBV9
d_gene: TRBD2
j_gene: TRBJ2-5
len: 12
CDR3aa: ASSVGLAEEAQY

abundance: .
v_gene: TRBV7-2
d_gene: .
j_gene: TRBJ1-3
len: 11
CDR3aa: ASSRDRVNTIY

abundance: .
v_gene: TRBV6-5
d_gene: .
j_gene: TRBJ1-2
len: 15
CDR3aa: ASSYLPWGGSNYGYT

abundance: few
v_gene: TRBV14
d_gene: TRBD2
j_gene: TRBJ2-3
len: 15
CDR3aa: ASSRRWTSGPTDTQY

abundance: many
v_gene: TRBV2
d_gene: .
j_gene: TRBJ2-1
len: 13
CDR3aa: ASLSLGGGINEQF

abundance: .
v_gene: TRBV10-3
d_gene: .
j_gene: TRBJ1-3
len: 13
CDR3aa: ASSYGQGSGNTIY

abundance: many
v_gene: TRBV5-1
d_gene: TRBD1
j_gene: TRBJ2-7
len: 11
CDR3aa: ASSDRGRGEQY

abundance: many
v_gene: TRBV28
d_gene: .
j_gene: TRBJ2-3
len: 14
CDR3aa: ASSTIGVGNTDTQY

abundance: few
v_gene: TRBV12-3/TRBV12-4
d_gene: .
j_gene: TRBJ2-1
len: 10
CDR3aa: AIEGVRNEQF

abundance: few
v_gene: TRBV30
d_gene: .
j_gene: TRBJ1-2
len: 12
CDR3aa: AWRALGSNYGYT

abundance: .
v_gene: TRBV2
d_gene: .
j_gene: TRBJ1-2
len: 9
CDR3aa: ASSGGPGYT

abundance: .
v_gene: TRBV10-3
d_gene: TRBD1
j_gene: TRBJ2-1
len: 17
CDR3aa: AISSRLSGQGGSYNEQF

abundance: .
v_gene: TRBV14
d_gene: TRBD1
j_gene: TRBJ2-7
len: 12
CDR3aa: ASSQVTGLYEQY

abundance: few
v_gene: TRBV10-1
d_gene: TRBD1
j_gene: TRBJ2-7
len: 11
CDR3aa: ASSEGGQDEQY

abundance: many
v_gene: TRBV20-1
d_gene: .
j_gene: TRBJ2-3
len: 11
CDR3aa: SARRADTDTQY

abundance: .
v_gene: TRBV29-1
d_gene: .
j_gene: TRBJ1-1
len: 11
CDR3aa: SVVGNPGTEAF

abundance: few
v_gene: TRBV28
d_gene: .
j_gene: TRBJ2-2
len: 12
CDR3aa: ASLPHTNTGELF

abundance: many
v_gene: TRBV3-1
d_gene: .
j_gene: TRBJ2-5
len: 11
CDR3aa: ASSQDLTRTQY

abundance: many
v_gene: TRBV27
d_gene: .
j_gene: TRBJ2-7
len: 12
CDR3aa: ASSFRTNSYEQY

abundance: many
v_gene: TRBV2
d_gene: TRBD2
j_gene: TRBJ2-5
len: 13
CDR3aa: ASSEETAGVETQY

abundance: many
v_gene: TRBV5-1
d_gene: TRBD1
j_gene: TRBJ2-1
len: 14
CDR3aa: ASRSPRQGSYNEQF

abundance: .
v_gene: TRBV9
d_gene: .
j_gene: TRBJ2-7
len: 10
CDR3aa: ASSTPESEQY

abundance: many
v_gene: TRBV24-1
d_gene: .
j_gene: TRBJ2-5
len: 13
CDR3aa: ATSEPGQYQETQY

abundance: few
v_gene: TRBV12-3/TRBV12-4
d_gene: .
j_gene: TRBJ1-5
len: 14
CDR3aa: ASTLTGGGKRQPQH

abundance: many
v_gene: TRBV2
d_gene: TRBD2
j_gene: TRBJ2-1
len: 14
CDR3aa: ASRGLAAKAGNEQF